This TCR beta chain was sequenced during a study of cytomegalovirus exposure and HLA in healthy donors. General observations from the study: The classifier reportedly diagnosed cytomegalovirus status with high specificity and sensitivity. Sequence variants that were highly shared formed a cluster that was likely a sequencing artifact.

As concerns this clone: Its specificity is unknown. Mismatch with germline at one junction end may stem from a read error.

The CDR3 contains 16 residues. Per germline, CDR1 MGHRA and CDR2 YSYEKL. The PCR had 60 Vbeta and 13 Jbeta primers. Method: immunoSEQ multiplex PCR; TCRdb's copy keeps in-frame clones and lacks some. The sample includes 110,000 or so clones, around 77% seen only once; the top ten take 5.8%. The specimen sequenced was PBMCs. The source of this sequence is a man between 18 and 29 years old in good health and CMV-seropositive. This chain links TRBV4-1 with TRBJ2-6; D possibly corresponds to TRBD1 (5 bases). CDR3: CASSQDDSSGANVLTF. The CDR3 nucleotides read TGTGCCAGCAGCCAAGATGACAGCTCTGGGGCCAACGTCCTGACTTTC.